The 3 T cell receptor beta chains reported below all come from one sample, sequenced in a study of blood T cell repertoires in COVID-19 (dated by TCRdb to 2018 to 2020). The library relied on the immunoSEQ multiplex PCR assay. Not all clones reach the TCRdb copy of this immuneACCESS table, which keeps in-frame sequences only. Checked studies attribute under half of the gap to unresolved V genes and leave the rest unexplained. Present in this sample are about 220,000 clones, 88% of which were seen just once. 2.6% of the sample lies in the top ten. Sequencing input: PBMCs or T cells enriched from blood (not recorded which). These receptors all come from a woman in her 30s who had recovered from COVID-19.

Written as DNA, the CDR3 is TGTGCCAGCAGCGAGACTAGTAGCTCCTACAATGAGCAGTTCTTC. Translating gives CASSETSSSYNEQFF. The V gene is TRBV9, the J gene TRBJ2-1; TRBD2 might be the D (6 bases). From germline, CDR1 is SGDLS and CDR2 YYNGEE. The CDR3 length is 15 residues. The germline V and J ends were trimmed by 3 bases and 0 bases, with 10 bases remaining between them.

The chain carries TRBV19 and TRBJ1-5, with 7 nucleotides matching TRBD1. Trimming cost V 9 bases and J 6 bases; bases outside gene matches: 14. Germline V CDR1 and CDR2: LNHDA, SQIVND (reference sequence). The CDR3 runs 15 residues. CDR3: CASAATGRQGQPQHF. DNA for the CDR3: TGTGCCAGCGCCGCGACAGGGAGGCAGGGTCAGCCCCAGCATTTT.

CDR3 sequence reads: CASSPPGGPKETQYF. The CDR3 coding sequence is TGTGCCAGCTCACCACCAGGGGGACCCAAAGAGACCCAGTACTTC. The chain is built from TRBV18 and TRBJ2-5; possibly TRBD1 for D (6 bases). V shed 0 bases and J shed 3 bases, with 11 bases lying between them. Per germline, CDR1 KGHSH and CDR2 LQKENI. The CDR3 has 15 amino acids. Full variable domain (outside the CDR3, taken from reference TRBV18 and TRBJ2-5): NAGVMQNPRHLVRRRGQEARLRCSPMKGHSHVYWYRQLPEEGLKFMVYLQKENIIDESGMPKERFSAEFPKEGPSILRIQQVVRGDSAAYFCASSPPGGPKETQYFGPGTRLLVL.